Below are 4 T cell receptor beta chains sequenced from a single sample in a study of tumour-infiltrating T cells in Burkitt lymphoma. This table comes from immunoSEQ multiplex PCR, and its TCRdb copy is limited to in-frame clones, with some not included. This repertoire shows fewer than 8,500 clones, about 69% found once; its top ten account for roughly 39%. Specimen: tumor tissue. The receptors were sampled from a human donor with diffuse large B-cell lymphoma.

The chain links TRBV4-1 to TRBJ1-1; TRBD1 matches 7 bases. Germline V lookup: CDR1 MGHRA, CDR2 YSYEKL. This CDR3 is 15 amino acids long. The junction had 10 bases not matched to a gene; V was cut back by 3 bases and J by 6 bases. CDR3 nucleotide sequence: TGCGCCAGCAGCCAGATTAGACAGGGTACGGCTGAAGCTTTCTTT. It specifies CASSQIRQGTAEAFF.

The rearrangement links TRBV27 to TRBJ1-1; possible D gene TRBD1, 5 bases. Germline loops: CDR1 MNHEY, CDR2 SMNVEV (reference sequence). This CDR3 is 14 amino acids long. V was cut by 3 bases and J by 4 bases, with 12 bases left in between. The CDR3 loop reads CASSFERRGTEAFF. The CDR3 DNA follows: TGTGCCAGCAGTTTTGAACGAAGGGGCACTGAAGCTTTCTTT.

This clone has just a few counts. V gene TRBV9 combines with J gene TRBJ2-5; 7 bases align to TRBD2. The germline V gene has CDR1 SGDLS and CDR2 YYNGEE. Losses at the gene ends were 4 bases for V and 2 bases for J; bases not matched to a gene: 5. The CDR3 consists of 14 residues. CDR3 in amino acids: CASSPMGGQETQYF. CDR3 coding DNA: TGTGCCAGCAGCCCAATGGGGGGGCAAGAGACCCAGTACTTC.

The chain carries TRBV19 and TRBJ1-4; 9 bases agree with TRBD1. The CDR3 loop spans 14 amino acids. The germline CDR1 and CDR2 sequences are LNHDA and SQIVND (reference sequence). V gave up 3 bases and J gave up 10 bases; unmatched junction bases: 6. CDR3 DNA: TGTGCCAGTAGTATTGGGGACAGGGTTCGAAAACTGTTTTTT. This translates into CASSIGDRVRKLFF.